The 21 T cell receptor beta chains reported below all come from one sample, sequenced in a study of T cells after yellow fever vaccination. One entry per CDR3 protein, called by TCRdb with MiXCR from the 5' RACE reads. The sample holds a few hundred thousand distinct CDR3 sequences, 7.5% to 9% seen once. This specimen consisted of CD4+ T cells sorted from PBMCs, obtained 5 days after the yellow fever booster vaccination. All receptors derive from a man between 18 and 35 years old who received the YFV17D yellow fever vaccine.

This clonotype was found a few times. V and J are TRBV10-3 and TRBJ2-1; 11 nucleotides line up with TRBD2. The trim removed 5 bases at V and 8 bases at J, leaving 2 bases unmatched. The CDR3 is 13 residues long. Germline V gene sequence: CDR1 ENHRY, CDR2 SYGVKD. CDR3 loop: CAISLAGGDEQFF. The CDR3 DNA sequence: TGTGCCATCAGTCTAGCGGGGGGAGATGAGCAGTTCTTC.

The chain is built from TRBV6-6 and TRBJ1-6, with D possibly being TRBD1 (6 bases). Germline CDR1 MNHNY, CDR2 SVGAGI (reference sequence). This CDR3 has 11 residues. V lost 4 bases and J 12 bases, leaving 7 bases between the germline ends. CDR3 sequence: CASSSRGPLHF. The DNA of the CDR3 is TGTGCCAGCAGTTCCAGGGGACCCCTCCACTTT.

In its sample, this clonotype was seen many times. This sequence joins TRBV15 and TRBJ2-5, with D uncertain. The V gene's germline CDR1 is LNHNV and CDR2 YYDKDF (reference sequence). V gave up 1 base and J gave up 2 bases, with 5 bases separating them. This CDR3 comprises 13 residues. In nucleotides, the CDR3 is TGTGCCACCAGCAGAGGAGGTCAAGAGACCCAGTACTTC. Protein product: CATSRGGQETQYF.

The rearrangement links TRBV12-3 or TRBV12-4 to TRBJ2-3, with 12 nucleotides matching TRBD2. The CDR3 contains 16 residues. The J segment lost 5 bases and the V segment lost 3 bases, leaving 6 bases of the junction unmatched. This chain's CDR3 is CASSFPSGGAGDTQYF. CDR3 DNA sequence: TGTGCCAGCAGTTTCCCTAGCGGGGGGGCCGGAGATACGCAGTATTTT.

This sequence joins TRBV9 and TRBJ2-1; 9 nucleotides match TRBD1. The CDR3 spans 18 residues. Losses at the gene ends were 3 bases for V and 4 bases for J; bases not matched to a gene: 14. Germline V CDR1 and CDR2: SGDLS, YYNGEE. The DNA for the CDR3 is TGTGCCAGCAGCGATGCGGGACAGGGTTCCTCCTTTTACAATGAGCAGTTCTTC. Protein product: CASSDAGQGSSFYNEQFF.

This clonotype was picked up a small number of times. In DNA, the CDR3 is TGTGCCATCTTACCCGGTGTGACAGGGGGGTCTGGGGCCAACGTCCTGACTTTC. Protein sequence: CAILPGVTGGSGANVLTF. V usage is TRBV10-3 and J usage is TRBJ2-6, with TRBD1 matching 9 bases. The junction had 12 bases not matched to a gene; V was cut back by 8 bases and J by 1 base. CDR3 size: 18 residues. CDR1 is ENHRY and CDR2 is SYGVKD in the germline V gene.

The chain couples TRBV20-1 to TRBJ2-7; D not resolved. Germline lookup yields CDR1 DFQATT and CDR2 SNEGSKA (reference sequence). CDR3 size: 14 residues. The CDR3 nucleotides are TGCAGTGCTAGCCGAGCGCGTAGCTCCTCCGAGCAGTACGTC. Translation gives CSASRARSSSEQYV.

This clonotype was recorded many times. V is TRBV6-1 and J is TRBJ1-3; D is uncertain. Germline CDR1 is MNHNS and CDR2 is SASEGT. The CDR3 has 16 amino acids. Trimming took 4 bases from V and 0 from J, leaving 13 bases between them. The CDR3 coding sequence is TGTGCCAGCAGTGTATCCCGGACGGCCTCTGGAAACACCATATATTTT. This codes for CASSVSRTASGNTIYF.

The V and J genes are TRBV6-2 or TRBV6-3 and TRBJ2-1; the D gene is possibly TRBD1 (5 bases). CDR3 length: 12 amino acids. Deletions cut 0 bases from V and 15 bases from J, with 12 bases between. Germline V lookup: CDR1 MNHEY, CDR2 SVGEGT. CDR3 DNA sequence: TGTGCCAGCAGTTACTCGACTGGGGCTCCGTTCTTC. This encodes CASSYSTGAPFF.

In its sample, this clonotype was seen a few times. The rearrangement joins TRBV7-9 to TRBJ2-3; D is undetermined. The CDR3 is made up of 13 amino acids. V gave up 5 bases and J gave up 5 bases, with 11 bases separating them. Germline V gene sequence: CDR1 SEHNR, CDR2 FQNEAQ (reference sequence). The chain's CDR3 is CASSPTARDTQYF. For the CDR3, the DNA is TGTGCCAGCAGCCCGACGGCCAGAGATACGCAGTATTTT.

This clonotype was counted ten times or more. The chain has TRBV3-2 and TRBJ1-5; TRBD1, the D gene given by the table, was not confirmed from the DNA. TRBV3-2 represents a pseudogene. This CDR3 is built from 13 residues. For the CDR3, the DNA is TGTGCCAGCAGCCGAGGAAGGGGTCAGCCCCAGCATTTT. It translates to CASSRGRGQPQHF.

This clonotype was recorded a few times. The chain carries TRBV25-1 and TRBJ2-3; D is undetermined. Germline CDR1 and CDR2: MGHDK and SYGVNS. This CDR3 is built from 17 residues. Trimming stripped 4 bases from V and 0 bases from J, with 17 bases between. CDR3 nucleotide sequence: TGTGCCAGCAGTGGCACGTTCTATGACTCTAGCACAGATACGCAGTATTTT. Protein product: CASSGTFYDSSTDTQYF. The whole variable domain, filled in from reference TRBV25-1 and TRBJ2-3, reads EADIYQTPRYLVIGTGKKITLECSQTMGHDKMYWYQQDPGMELHLIHYSYGVNSTEKGDLSSESTVSRIRTEHFPLTLESARPSHTSQYLCASSGTFYDSSTDTQYFGPGTRLTVL.

This clonotype was recorded many times. The junction does not match germline at one end; this may be a read error. The gene calls are TRBV25-1 and TRBJ2-4; D is possibly TRBD1 (6 bases). This CDR3 is built from 12 residues. The V gene's germline CDR1 is MGHDK and CDR2 SYGVNS. CDR3 bases: TGTGCCAGCAGTGAGCAGACCGGGACACGCTGCTTC. Amino acids: CASSEQTGTRCF.

This clonotype was seen more than once but under ten times. This chain uses TRBV3-1 with TRBJ1-4; TRBD1 is a possible D gene (6 bases). Germline-derived CDR1 and CDR2 are LGHDT and YNNKEL (reference sequence). The CDR3 covers 14 residues. V was clipped by 6 bases and J by 8 bases, with 16 bases between them. The CDR3 DNA sequence: TGTGCCAGCAGGGCTACAGGGCAGTCGGAAAAACTGTTTTTT. This codes for CASRATGQSEKLFF.

This clonotype was detected ten times or more. The genes are TRBV5-1 and TRBJ2-3; D may match TRBD1 or TRBD2 (5 bases each). Trimming pared 4 bases from V and 5 bases from J, leaving 14 bases between. The CDR3 spans 14 residues. Germline lookup yields CDR1 SGHRS and CDR2 YFSETQ. CDR3 residues: CASSVTGTEDTQYF. In DNA, the CDR3 is TGCGCCAGCAGCGTCACCGGGACGGAAGATACGCAGTATTTT.

This clonotype showed up many times. This chain uses TRBV7-3 with TRBJ2-6; D call uncertain. V lost 9 bases, J lost 4 bases, and 10 bases lay in between. This CDR3 comprises 13 residues. Germline V gene lookup returns CDR1 SGHTA and CDR2 FQGTGA. Written as DNA, the CDR3 is TGTGCCAGTGCGTTGGCGGGGGCCAACGTCCTGACTTTC. It yields the protein CASALAGANVLTF.

The chain carries TRBV5-5 and TRBJ2-3; 11 bases agree with TRBD2. CDR3 length equals 14 residues. Germline values: CDR1 SGHKS, CDR2 YYEKEE (reference sequence). Trimming cost V 7 bases and J 5 bases; bases outside gene matches: 6. The CDR3 reads CASLNSGGGDTQYF. The CDR3 DNA reads as TGTGCCAGCTTAAATAGCGGGGGGGGAGATACGCAGTATTTT.

V is TRBV15 and J is TRBJ2-2; tentative D call: TRBD1 (5 bases). Germline V gene data show CDR1 as LNHNV and CDR2 as YYDKDF (reference sequence). V lost 0 bases to trimming and J lost 1 base, with 12 bases between them. The CDR3 spans 17 residues. In nucleotides, the CDR3 is TGTGCCACCAGCAGAGATCTAAGGCAGGGGAACACCGGGGAGCTGTTTTTT. Protein sequence: CATSRDLRQGNTGELFF.

This clonotype appeared a few times. This chain joins TRBV10-2 and TRBJ1-2; the D gene is possibly TRBD1 (6 bases). CDR1 and CDR2 (germline): WSHSY, SAAADI. There are 14 residues in the CDR3. Trimming left V 0 bases short and J 7 bases short, with 12 bases between. The CDR3 DNA reads TGCGCCAGCAGTGAGTCGGGGGCGGAAGGTGGCTACACCTTC. It codes for CASSESGAEGGYTF.

The chain recombines TRBV11-2 with TRBJ2-1; D possibly corresponds to TRBD2 (5 bases). The germline gives CDR1 SGHAT, CDR2 FQNNGV. CDR3 length: 14 residues. Trimming cost V 2 bases and J 5 bases, with 10 bases left between them. This chain's CDR3 is CASSLRRTHNEQFF. The CDR3 bases are TGTGCCAGCAGCTTAAGACGGACTCACAATGAGCAGTTCTTC.

This chain uses TRBV19 with TRBJ1-5; D is unclear. This CDR3 contains 13 residues. V was shortened by 2 bases and J by 5 bases, with 7 bases between the two germline ends. CDR1 and CDR2 (germline): LNHDA, SQIVND (reference sequence). The CDR3 sequence is CASSIWGDQPQHF. CDR3 in DNA: TGTGCCAGTAGTATATGGGGAGATCAGCCCCAGCATTTT.